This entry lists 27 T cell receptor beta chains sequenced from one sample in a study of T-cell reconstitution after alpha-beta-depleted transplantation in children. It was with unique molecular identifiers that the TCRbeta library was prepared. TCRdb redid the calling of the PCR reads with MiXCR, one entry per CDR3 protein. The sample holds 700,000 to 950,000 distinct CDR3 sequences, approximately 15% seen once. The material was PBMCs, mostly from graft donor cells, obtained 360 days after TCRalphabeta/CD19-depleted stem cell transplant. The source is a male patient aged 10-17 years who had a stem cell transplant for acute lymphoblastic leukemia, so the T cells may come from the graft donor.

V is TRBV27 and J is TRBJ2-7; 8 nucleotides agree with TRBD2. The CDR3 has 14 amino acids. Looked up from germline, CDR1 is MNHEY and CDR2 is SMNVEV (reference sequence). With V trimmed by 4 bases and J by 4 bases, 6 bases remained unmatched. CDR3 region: CASSSGTRLYEQYF. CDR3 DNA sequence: TGTGCCAGCAGTTCGGGGACTAGACTTTACGAGCAGTACTTC.

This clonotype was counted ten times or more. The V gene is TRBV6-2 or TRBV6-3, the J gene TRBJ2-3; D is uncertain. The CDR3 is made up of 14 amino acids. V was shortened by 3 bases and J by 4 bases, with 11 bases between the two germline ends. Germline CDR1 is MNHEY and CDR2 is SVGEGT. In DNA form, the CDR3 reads TGTGCCAGCAGTTATATTCCCCCGGCAGATACGCAGTATTTT. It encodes CASSYIPPADTQYF.

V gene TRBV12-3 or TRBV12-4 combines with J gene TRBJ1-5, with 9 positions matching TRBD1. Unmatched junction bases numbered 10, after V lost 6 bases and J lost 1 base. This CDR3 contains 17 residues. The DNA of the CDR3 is TGTGCCAGCAGGCCCGACAGGGGGAAGGACAGCAATCAGCCCCAGCATTTT. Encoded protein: CASRPDRGKDSNQPQHF.

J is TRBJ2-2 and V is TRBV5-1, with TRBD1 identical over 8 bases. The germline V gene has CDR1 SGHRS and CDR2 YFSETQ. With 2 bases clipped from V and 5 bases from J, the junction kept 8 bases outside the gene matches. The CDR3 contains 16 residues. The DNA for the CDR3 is TGCGCCAGCAGCTTTTTTCAGGGGGCTTGGACCGGGGAGCTGTTTTTT. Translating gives CASSFFQGAWTGELFF. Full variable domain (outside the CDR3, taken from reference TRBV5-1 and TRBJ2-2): KAGVTQTPRYLIKTRGQQVTLSCSPISGHRSVSWYQQTPGQGLQFLFEYFSETQRNKGNFPGRFSGRQFSNSRSEMNVSTLELGDSALYLCASSFFQGAWTGELFFGEGSRLTVL.

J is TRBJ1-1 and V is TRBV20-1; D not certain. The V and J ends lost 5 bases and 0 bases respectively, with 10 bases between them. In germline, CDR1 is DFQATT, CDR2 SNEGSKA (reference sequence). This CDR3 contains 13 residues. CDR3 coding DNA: TGCAGTGCTCCTGACCGACTGAACACTGAAGCTTTCTTT. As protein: CSAPDRLNTEAFF.

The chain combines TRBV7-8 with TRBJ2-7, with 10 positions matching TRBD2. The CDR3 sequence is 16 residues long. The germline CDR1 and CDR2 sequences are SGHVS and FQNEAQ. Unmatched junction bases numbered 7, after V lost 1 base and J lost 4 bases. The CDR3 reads CASSLVWTSGDYEQYF. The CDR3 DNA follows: TGTGCCAGCAGCTTAGTTTGGACTAGCGGAGATTACGAGCAGTACTTC.

CDR3 in amino acids: CASSLVGQGHGSAQHF. The CDR3 coding sequence is TGTGCCAGCAGCTTAGTAGGGCAGGGGCACGGATCAGCCCAGCATTTT. V gene TRBV11-2 combines with J gene TRBJ1-5, with D perhaps matching TRBD1 (6 bases). V was shortened by 1 base and J by 11 bases, with 21 bases between the two germline ends. The CDR3 has 16 residues. Germline CDR1 and CDR2: SGHAT and FQNNGV. Together with reference TRBV11-2 and TRBJ1-5, the CDR3 gives the full variable domain: EAGVAQSPRYKIIEKRQSVAFWCNPISGHATLYWYQQILGQGPKLLIQFQNNGVVDDSQLPKDRFSAERLKGVDSTLKIQPAKLEDSAVYLCASSLVGQGHGSAQHFGDGTRLSIL.

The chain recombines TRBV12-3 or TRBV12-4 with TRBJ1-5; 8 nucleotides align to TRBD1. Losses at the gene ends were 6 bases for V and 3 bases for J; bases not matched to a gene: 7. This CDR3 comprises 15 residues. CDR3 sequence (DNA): TGTGCCAGCAGCCGTAACAGGGGGACCAATCAGCCCCAGCATTTT. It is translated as CASSRNRGTNQPQHF.

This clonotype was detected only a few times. The CDR3 DNA reads TGCGCCAGCCAATTGTCCCCAGGGGCGGCAGATACGCAGTATTTT. It codes for CASQLSPGAADTQYF. This sequence joins TRBV4-1 and TRBJ2-3, with D maybe TRBD1 (6 bases). V was trimmed by 8 bases and J by 4 bases, leaving 19 bases between them. The CDR3 spans 15 residues. Germline V gene lookup returns CDR1 MGHRA and CDR2 YSYEKL.

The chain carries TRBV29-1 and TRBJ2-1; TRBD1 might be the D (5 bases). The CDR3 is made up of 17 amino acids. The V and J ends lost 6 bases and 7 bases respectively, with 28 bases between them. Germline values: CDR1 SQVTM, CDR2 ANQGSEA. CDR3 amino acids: CSVHGQGLFSRGNEQFF. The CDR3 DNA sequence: TGCAGCGTCCATGGTCAGGGCCTTTTCTCGAGAGGTAATGAGCAGTTCTTC.

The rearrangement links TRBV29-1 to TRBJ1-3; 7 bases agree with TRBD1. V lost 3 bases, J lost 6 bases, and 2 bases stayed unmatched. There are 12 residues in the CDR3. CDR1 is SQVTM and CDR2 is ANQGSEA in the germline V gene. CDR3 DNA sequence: TGCAGCGTTGATACAGGGGTAAACACCATATATTTT. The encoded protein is CSVDTGVNTIYF.

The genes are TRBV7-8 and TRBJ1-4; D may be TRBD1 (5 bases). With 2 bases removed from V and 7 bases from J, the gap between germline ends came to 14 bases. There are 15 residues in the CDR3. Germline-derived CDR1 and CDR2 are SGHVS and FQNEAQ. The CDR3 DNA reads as TGTGCCAGCAGCTTACGCCCCGGGGACGGTGAAAAACTGTTTTTT. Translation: CASSLRPGDGEKLFF.

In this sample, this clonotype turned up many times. The CDR3 DNA follows: TGTGCCATCAGTGAGCGGAGCTCCTACAATGAGCAGTTCTTC. It is translated as CAISERSSYNEQFF. This chain uses TRBV10-3 with TRBJ2-1; no reliable D call. From germline, CDR1 is ENHRY and CDR2 SYGVKD. V was clipped by 2 bases and J by 0 bases, with 5 bases between them. The CDR3 is made up of 14 amino acids.

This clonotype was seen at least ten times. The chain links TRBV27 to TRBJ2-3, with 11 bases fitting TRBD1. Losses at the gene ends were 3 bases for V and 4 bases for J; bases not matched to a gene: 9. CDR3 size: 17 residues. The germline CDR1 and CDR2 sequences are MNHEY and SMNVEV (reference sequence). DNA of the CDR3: TGTGCCAGCAGTTTTCTCCGGACAGGGGGCCGCGCAGATACGCAGTATTTT. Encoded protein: CASSFLRTGGRADTQYF.

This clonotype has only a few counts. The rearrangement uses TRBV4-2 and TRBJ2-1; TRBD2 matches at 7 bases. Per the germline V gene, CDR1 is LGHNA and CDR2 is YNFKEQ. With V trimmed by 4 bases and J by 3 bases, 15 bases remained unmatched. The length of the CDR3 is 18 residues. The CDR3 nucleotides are TGTGCCAGCAGCCGATTCTTTAGCGGGTCATCCTACTACAATGAGCAGTTCTTC. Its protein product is CASSRFFSGSSYYNEQFF.

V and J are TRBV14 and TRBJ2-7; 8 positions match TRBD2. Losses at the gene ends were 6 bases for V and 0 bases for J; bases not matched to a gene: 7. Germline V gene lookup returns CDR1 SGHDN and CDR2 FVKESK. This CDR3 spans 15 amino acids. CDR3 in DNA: TGTGCCAGCAGGCACACTAGCGGAGCCTCCTACGAGCAGTACTTC. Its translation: CASRHTSGASYEQYF.

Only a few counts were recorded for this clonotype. The CDR3 is CASSYEASSYFNNEQFF. The CDR3 nucleotides are TGTGCCAGCAGTTACGAGGCTTCTAGCTATTTTAACAATGAGCAGTTCTTC. The V gene is TRBV6-5, the J gene TRBJ2-1; maybe TRBD2 (5 bases). The germline V and J ends were trimmed by 2 bases and 5 bases, with 19 bases remaining between them. From germline, CDR1 is MNHEY and CDR2 SVGAGI. This CDR3 region has 17 residues.

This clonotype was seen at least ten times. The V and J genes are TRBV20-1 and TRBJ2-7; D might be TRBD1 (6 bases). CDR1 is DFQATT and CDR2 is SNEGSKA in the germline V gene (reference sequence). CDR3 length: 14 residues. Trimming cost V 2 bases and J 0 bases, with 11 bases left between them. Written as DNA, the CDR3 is TGCAGTGCTAGAACTGACAGGCCCTCCTACGAGCAGTACTTC. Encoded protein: CSARTDRPSYEQYF.

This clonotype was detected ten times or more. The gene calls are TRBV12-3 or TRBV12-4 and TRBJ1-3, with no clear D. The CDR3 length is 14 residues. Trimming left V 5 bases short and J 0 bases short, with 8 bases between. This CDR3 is CASSPNSSGNTIYF. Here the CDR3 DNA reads TGTGCCAGCAGTCCCAACAGCTCTGGAAACACCATATATTTT.

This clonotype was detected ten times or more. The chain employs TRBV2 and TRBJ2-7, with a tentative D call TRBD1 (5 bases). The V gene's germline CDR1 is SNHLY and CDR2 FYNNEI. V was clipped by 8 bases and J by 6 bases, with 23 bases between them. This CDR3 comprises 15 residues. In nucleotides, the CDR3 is TGTGCCAGCTGCCACCCGGCGACAGATGGTCCCGAGCAGTACTTC. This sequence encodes CASCHPATDGPEQYF.

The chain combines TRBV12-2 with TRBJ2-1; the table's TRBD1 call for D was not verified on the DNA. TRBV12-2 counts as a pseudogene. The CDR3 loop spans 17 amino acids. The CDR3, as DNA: TGTGCAAGTCGCTTCTCCCGGGAGACGGGAAACTACAATGAGCAGTTCTTC. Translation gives CASRFSRETGNYNEQFF.

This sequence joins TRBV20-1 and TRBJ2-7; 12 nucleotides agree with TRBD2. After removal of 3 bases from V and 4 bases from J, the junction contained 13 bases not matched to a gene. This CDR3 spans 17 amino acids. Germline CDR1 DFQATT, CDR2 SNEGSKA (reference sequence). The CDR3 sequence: CSARIETSGRPLYEQYF. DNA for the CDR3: TGCAGTGCTAGGATTGAGACTAGCGGGAGACCGTTGTACGAGCAGTACTTC.

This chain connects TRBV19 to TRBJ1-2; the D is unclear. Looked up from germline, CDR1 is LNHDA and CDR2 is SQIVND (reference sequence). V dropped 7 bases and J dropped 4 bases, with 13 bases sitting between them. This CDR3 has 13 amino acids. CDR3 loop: CASIGPLIYGYTF. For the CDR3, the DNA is TGTGCCAGTATCGGGCCTCTCATCTATGGCTACACCTTC.

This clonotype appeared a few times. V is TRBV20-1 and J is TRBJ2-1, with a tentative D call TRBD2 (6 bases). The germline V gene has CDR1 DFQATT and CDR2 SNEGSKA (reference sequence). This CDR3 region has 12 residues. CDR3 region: CSRGTPSTGQFF. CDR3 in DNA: TGCAGCCGCGGGACTCCTTCTACAGGGCAGTTCTTC.

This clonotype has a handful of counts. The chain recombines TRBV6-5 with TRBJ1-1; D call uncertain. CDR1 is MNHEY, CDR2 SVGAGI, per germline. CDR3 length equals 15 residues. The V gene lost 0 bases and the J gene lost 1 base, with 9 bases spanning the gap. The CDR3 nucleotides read TGTGCCAGCAGTTACTCGAAGGCCGGGAACACTGAAGCTTTCTTT. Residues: CASSYSKAGNTEAFF.

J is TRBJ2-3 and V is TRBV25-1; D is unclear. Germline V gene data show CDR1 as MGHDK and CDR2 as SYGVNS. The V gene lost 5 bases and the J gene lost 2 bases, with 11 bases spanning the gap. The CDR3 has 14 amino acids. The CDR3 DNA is TGTGCCAGCAGTTCCCCTTTGGCCACAGATACGCAGTATTTT. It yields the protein CASSSPLATDTQYF.

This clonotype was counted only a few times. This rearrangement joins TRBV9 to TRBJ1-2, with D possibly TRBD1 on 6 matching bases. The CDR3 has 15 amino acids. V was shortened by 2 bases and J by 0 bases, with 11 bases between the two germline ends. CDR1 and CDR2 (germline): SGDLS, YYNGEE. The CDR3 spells CASSVGQRANYGYTF. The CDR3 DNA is TGTGCCAGCAGCGTCGGACAGCGAGCTAACTATGGCTACACCTTC.